Listed below are T cell receptor beta chains from one sample, sequenced in a study of glioma-infiltrating T cells after dendritic cell vaccination. Repertoires were generated with immunoSEQ multiplex PCR, while TCRdb's copy carries only in-frame clones and drops some. Among approximately 110,000 clones listed, around 91% were seen once. Here the sequenced sample was blood, taken after dendritic cell vaccination. The receptors derive from a human donor with glioblastoma. The CDR3 runs from the conserved cysteine through the conserved F or W. D genes are given only for firm matches. Clone size, where shown, is once, few, many, or a class for clones that have expanded.

J gene	V gene	D gene	clone size	CDR3 DNA	CDR3 protein
TRBJ2-3	TRBV19	TRBD1	.	TGTGCCAGTAGTCCTCCGGGACAGAGCACAGATACGCAGTATTTT	CASSPPGQSTDTQYF
TRBJ2-1	TRBV2	TRBD2	.	TGTGCCAGCAGTGGCGGACTAGCGGGAGTGGGTGAGCAGTTCTTC	CASSGGLAGVGEQFF
TRBJ2-1	TRBV2	.	.	TGTGCCAGCAGAACGGGGGAGAGCTCCTACAATGAGCAGTTCTTC	CASRTGESSYNEQFF
TRBJ2-7	TRBV9	TRBD1	once	TGTGCCAGCAGCGGTGGGACAGCAGCCTTGGAGCAGTACTTC	CASSGGTAALEQYF
TRBJ2-3	TRBV10-1	.	.	TGCGCCAGCAGTGAGTCGGGCAGGGGTGCAACAGATACGCAGTATTTT	CASSESGRGATDTQYF
TRBJ2-7	TRBV19	.	.	TGTGCCAGTAATTCTGGGAGCTCCTACGAGCAGTACTTC	CASNSGSSYEQYF
TRBJ2-7	TRBV18	.	.	TGTGCCAGCACCCCACAGTCGGACTCCGAAAGTTCCTTC	CASTPQSDSESSF
TRBJ2-1	TRBV11-3	.	few	TGTGCCAGCAGCAGCGACAGAAACAATGAGCAGTTCTTC	CASSSDRNNEQFF
TRBJ2-5	TRBV6-1	TRBD2	once	TGTGCCAGCACCCTAGGACTAGCTGAGACCCAGTACTTC	CASTLGLAETQYF
TRBJ2-4	TRBV7-8	.	once	TGTGCCAGCAGCTTAAGACCCCGCGGCATTCAGTACTTC	CASSLRPRGIQYF
TRBJ1-2	TRBV11-3	.	.	TGTGCCAGCAGCTTTGGGAGCGGGCGGCGGGGCTACACCTTC	CASSFGSGRRGYTF
TRBJ2-7	TRBV14	.	once	TGTGCCAGCAGCCAAGGGCCCCTCTCCGGGGAGTACGAGCAGTACTTC	CASSQGPLSGEYEQYF
TRBJ2-3	TRBV5-1	.	.	TGCGCCAGCAGCTATACTAGGGGGGATACGCAGTATTTT	CASSYTRGDTQYF
TRBJ2-1	TRBV10-3	TRBD2	.	TGTGCCATCAGTGAGTCTGAGCGGGAGGACAATGAGCAGTTCTTC	CAISESEREDNEQFF
TRBJ2-2	TRBV19	.	.	TGTGCCAGTAGTACTGGGGGCAGGGGCCAACGATTCTTCACCGGGGAGCTGTTTTTT	CASSTGGRGQRFFTGELFF
TRBJ2-2	TRBV18	TRBD1	.	TGTGCCAGCTCACCAGATAGACAGGGAACCGGGGAGCTGTTTTTT	CASSPDRQGTGELFF